This T cell receptor beta chain originates from a study of control samples from healthy donors and cancer patients. Produced via immunoSEQ multiplex PCR; TCRdb's table is partial and in-frame only. The sample carries 55,000 to 90,000 clones, 84% recorded once. Germline trimming cut 0 bases from V and 2 bases from J; bases unmatched to any gene: 0. Germline V gene data show CDR1 as SGHNT and CDR2 as YYREEE (reference sequence). There are 14 residues in the CDR3. The source is a man in his forties or fifties in good health. J is TRBJ1-2 and V is TRBV5-4; TRBD1 agrees at 8 bases. The sample consisted of blood. This CDR3 is CASSLGQGNYGYTF. CDR3 sequence (DNA): TGTGCCAGCAGCTTGGGACAGGGGAACTATGGCTACACCTTC.